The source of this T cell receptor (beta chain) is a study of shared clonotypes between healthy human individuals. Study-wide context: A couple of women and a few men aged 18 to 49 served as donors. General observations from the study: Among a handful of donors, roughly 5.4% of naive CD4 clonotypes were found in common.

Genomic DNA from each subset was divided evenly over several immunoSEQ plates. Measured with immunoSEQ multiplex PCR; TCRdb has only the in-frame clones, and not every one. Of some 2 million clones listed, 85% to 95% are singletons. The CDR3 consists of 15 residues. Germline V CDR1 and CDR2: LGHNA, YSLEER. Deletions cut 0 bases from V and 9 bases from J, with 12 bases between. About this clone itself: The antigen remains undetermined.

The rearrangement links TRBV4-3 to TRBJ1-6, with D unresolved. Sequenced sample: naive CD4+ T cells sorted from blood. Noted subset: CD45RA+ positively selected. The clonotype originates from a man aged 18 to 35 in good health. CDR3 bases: TGCGCCAGCAGCCAAGATTGGGTCGAAGCTTCACCCCTCCACTTT. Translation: CASSQDWVEASPLHF.